Listed here are 16 T cell receptor beta chains from one sample, sequenced in a study of cytomegalovirus exposure and HLA in healthy donors. In the PCR, 60 Vbeta and 13 Jbeta primers were used. Method: immunoSEQ multiplex PCR; TCRdb's copy keeps in-frame clones and lacks some. The repertoire holds about 120,000 clones, with approximately 74% as singletons. The sequenced sample was PBMCs. Receptors originate from a woman aged 40 to 50 in good health and CMV-seropositive.

The chain couples TRBV4-1 to TRBJ2-7, with D perhaps matching TRBD2 (6 bases). The CDR3 is made up of 13 amino acids. With 4 bases removed from V and 6 bases from J, the gap between germline ends came to 13 bases. Germline CDR1 reads MGHRA; CDR2 reads YSYEKL. The CDR3 loop reads CASSRPSRGEQYF. The DNA for the CDR3 is TGCGCCAGCAGCCGCCCTTCGCGGGGCGAGCAGTACTTC.

In DNA form, the CDR3 reads TGTGCCAGCAGCTTGCTTGCGGGAGTGGCAGATACGCAGTATTTT. It yields the protein CASSLLAGVADTQYF. The rearrangement joins TRBV7-8 to TRBJ2-3, with 7 nucleotides matching TRBD2. Per the germline V gene, CDR1 is SGHVS and CDR2 is FQNEAQ. There are 15 residues in the CDR3. J gave up 4 bases and V 3 bases, and 7 bases lay outside the gene matches. Combining the CDR3 with reference TRBV7-8 and TRBJ2-3 gives the whole variable domain GAGVSQSPRYKVAKRGQDVALRCDPISGHVSLFWYQQALGQGPEFLTYFQNEAQLDKSGLPSDRFFAERPEGSVSTLKIQRTQQEDSAVYLCASSLLAGVADTQYFGPGTRLTVL.

V usage is TRBV27 and J usage is TRBJ2-1, with D tentatively TRBD1 (5 bases). This CDR3 has 11 amino acids. V lost 7 bases to trimming and J lost 10 bases, with 11 bases between them. Germline-derived CDR1 and CDR2 are MNHEY and SMNVEV (reference sequence). CDR3 nucleotide sequence: TGTGCCAGCATGAAGGGGCTCGAGCAGTTCTTC. Amino acid sequence: CASMKGLEQFF.

V gene TRBV6-5 combines with J gene TRBJ1-2, with D possibly TRBD1 on 5 matching bases. Deletions cut 10 bases from V and 4 bases from J, with 16 bases between. Germline CDR1 reads MNHEY; CDR2 reads SVGAGI. The CDR3 has 13 residues. In DNA, the CDR3 is TGTGCCACGCGGGGCGCAGAAGTCTATGGCTACACCTTC. Amino acid sequence: CATRGAEVYGYTF.

V gene TRBV18 combines with J gene TRBJ1-3, with a possible D match to TRBD1 (6 bases). Germline V gene sequence: CDR1 KGHSH, CDR2 LQKENI. The CDR3 consists of 16 residues. V was cut by 4 bases and J by 0 bases, with 13 bases left in between. CDR3 residues: CASSLADRPSGNTIYF. The CDR3 coding sequence is TGTGCCAGCTCACTCGCCGACAGGCCCTCTGGAAACACCATATATTTT.

The J gene is TRBJ1-5, the V gene TRBV2, with D possibly TRBD1 on 6 matching bases. CDR3 size: 13 residues. Looked up from germline, CDR1 is SNHLY and CDR2 is FYNNEI. The CDR3 protein is CAAARGGEQPQHF. For the CDR3, the DNA is TGTGCAGCAGCACGCGGGGGCGAACAGCCCCAGCATTTT.

The J gene is TRBJ1-3, the V gene TRBV6-5; no reliable D call. Trimming took 2 bases from V and 0 from J, leaving 8 bases between them. The CDR3 is made up of 15 amino acids. Germline V gives CDR1 MNHEY, CDR2 SVGAGI. The CDR3 is CASSYRQVSGNTIYF. The CDR3 DNA reads as TGTGCCAGCAGTTACCGACAAGTCTCTGGAAACACCATATATTTT.

The chain employs TRBV4-1 and TRBJ2-2; a possible D gene is TRBD1 (5 bases). Trimming cost V 7 bases and J 3 bases, with 18 bases left between them. This CDR3 spans 16 amino acids. Looked up from germline, CDR1 is MGHRA and CDR2 is YSYEKL. CDR3 coding DNA: TGCGCCAGCAATTTCAACAGGCCCATATACACCGGGGAGCTGTTTTTT. It yields the protein CASNFNRPIYTGELFF.

This clone has more than one count but fewer than ten. V is TRBV5-1 and J is TRBJ2-4; unclear D gene. This CDR3 has 14 residues. Per germline, CDR1 SGHRS and CDR2 YFSETQ. V gave up 0 bases and J gave up 8 bases, with 12 bases separating them. CDR3 sequence: CASSLDSPTDIQYF. The DNA of the CDR3 is TGCGCCAGCAGCTTGGACAGCCCCACGGACATTCAGTACTTC.

This clone has just a few counts. The genes are TRBV11-3 and TRBJ2-5, with D perhaps TRBD2 (5 bases). CDR1 SGHNT and CDR2 YENEEA come from the germline V gene. The V end lost 4 bases, the J end lost 4 bases, and 28 bases lay between the germline ends. The CDR3 consists of 19 residues. CDR3 nucleotides: TGTGCCAGCAGCTCACCTGGGATGGGCTGGGAGATGAGTGGAGAGACCCAGTACTTC. Residues: CASSSPGMGWEMSGETQYF. The entire variable domain, with the rest obtained from reference TRBV11-3 and TRBJ2-5, is as follows: EAGVVQSPRYKIIEKKQPVAFWCNPISGHNTLYWYLQNLGQGPELLIRYENEEAVDDSQLPKDRFSAERLKGVDSTLKIQPAELGDSAVYLCASSSPGMGWEMSGETQYFGPGTRLLVL.

V gene TRBV5-4 combines with J gene TRBJ2-1, with 12 bases aligning to TRBD2. Germline V CDR1 and CDR2: SGHNT, YYREEE (reference sequence). The CDR3 length is 15 residues. V lost 4 bases, J lost 7 bases, and 6 bases stayed unmatched. CDR3: CASSPGTSGRNEQFF. DNA of the CDR3: TGTGCCAGCAGCCCCGGGACTAGCGGGCGGAATGAGCAGTTCTTC.

The chain joins TRBV6-1 to TRBJ2-3; D remains unclear. This CDR3 comprises 14 residues. Trimming pared 3 bases from V and 6 bases from J, leaving 13 bases between. Per germline, CDR1 MNHNS and CDR2 SASEGT. CDR3 coding DNA: TGTGCCAGCAGTGATTGGGCAGTCCCGGATACGCAGTATTTT. Protein sequence: CASSDWAVPDTQYF.

V gene TRBV7-9 combines with J gene TRBJ1-3; D gene unclear. V was cut by 5 bases and J by 0 bases, with 17 bases left in between. This CDR3 spans 17 amino acids. Germline V gene data show CDR1 as SEHNR and CDR2 as FQNEAQ (reference sequence). CDR3 sequence (DNA): TGTGCCAGCAGCCCCCGGATGGGCGTTGGCTCTGGAAACACCATATATTTT. Translating it yields CASSPRMGVGSGNTIYF. Full variable domain (outside the CDR3, taken from reference TRBV7-9 and TRBJ1-3): DTGVSQNPRHKITKRGQNVTFRCDPISEHNRLYWYRQTLGQGPEFLTYFQNEAQLEKSRLLSDRFSAERPKGSFSTLEIQRTEQGDSAMYLCASSPRMGVGSGNTIYFGEGSWLTVV.

This chain joins TRBV6-5 and TRBJ2-7; D is perhaps TRBD1 (5 bases). CDR1 and CDR2 (germline): MNHEY, SVGAGI. The CDR3 contains 12 residues. V gave up 7 bases and J gave up 3 bases, with 10 bases separating them. The CDR3 DNA sequence: TGTGCCAGCACCGACAGATACTACGAGCAGTACTTC. Its protein is CASTDRYYEQYF.

The chain has TRBV9 and TRBJ1-2; 9 bases fit TRBD1. J lost 4 bases, V lost 3 bases, and 10 bases had no gene match. Looked up from germline, CDR1 is SGDLS and CDR2 is YYNGEE. The CDR3 has 16 amino acids. The CDR3 coding sequence is TGTGCCAGCAGCGCGTCCTGGGACAGGGAGCTCTATGGCTACACCTTC. Translated: CASSASWDRELYGYTF.

This chain uses TRBV19 with TRBJ1-1, with D tentatively TRBD1 (5 bases). With 5 bases removed from V and 5 bases from J, the gap between germline ends came to 15 bases. This CDR3 is 14 amino acids long. Germline CDR1 reads LNHDA; CDR2 reads SQIVND (reference sequence). The CDR3 loop is CASSPVGGETEAFF. The CDR3 nucleotides read TGTGCCAGTAGTCCTGTTGGGGGGGAAACTGAAGCTTTCTTT.